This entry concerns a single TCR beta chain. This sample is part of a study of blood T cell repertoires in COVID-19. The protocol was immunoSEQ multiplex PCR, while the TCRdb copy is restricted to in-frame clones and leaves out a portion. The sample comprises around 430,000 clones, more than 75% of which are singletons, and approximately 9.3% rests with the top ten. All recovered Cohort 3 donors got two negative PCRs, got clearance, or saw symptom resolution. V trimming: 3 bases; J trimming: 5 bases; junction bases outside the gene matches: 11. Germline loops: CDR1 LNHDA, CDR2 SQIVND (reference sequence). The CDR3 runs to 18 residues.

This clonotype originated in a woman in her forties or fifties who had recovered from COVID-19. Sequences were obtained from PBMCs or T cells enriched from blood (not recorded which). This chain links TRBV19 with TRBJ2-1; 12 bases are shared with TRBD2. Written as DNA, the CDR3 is TGTGCCAGTAGTATTGGTAGCAGGACTAGCGGGGTTCACAATGAGCAGTTCTTC. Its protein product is CASSIGSRTSGVHNEQFF. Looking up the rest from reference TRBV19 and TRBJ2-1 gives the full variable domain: DGGITQSPKYLFRKEGQNVTLSCEQNLNHDAMYWYRQDPGQGLRLIYYSQIVNDFQKGDIAEGYSVSREKKESFPLTVTSAQKNPTAFYLCASSIGSRTSGVHNEQFFGPGTRLTVL.